These 22 T cell receptor beta chains were sequenced from one sample in a study of OX40 agonist ivuxolimab in advanced cancers. The method was immunoSEQ multiplex PCR; TCRdb's version includes in-frame clones alone and lacks a portion of them. This table holds over 50,000 clones, nearly 85% found once. The sample consisted of CD4+ or CD8+ T cells sorted from blood, taken in a trial of the OX40 agonist ivuxolimab. All receptors come from an adult with an advanced solid tumor such as melanoma, head and neck, liver or kidney cancer.

This clone appeared a few times. This chain connects TRBV28 to TRBJ1-6, with a tentative D call TRBD1 (5 bases). The germline V gene has CDR1 MDHEN and CDR2 SYDVKM. CDR3 size: 16 residues. Between the trimmed V and J ends, which lost 6 bases and 3 bases, there was a span of 15 bases. The CDR3 region is CASSHGTDYYNSPLHF. The CDR3 bases are TGTGCCAGCAGCCACGGGACGGACTACTATAATTCACCCCTCCACTTT.

This clone occurred once. This chain connects TRBV19 to TRBJ2-6, with a weak D call TRBD2 (6 bases). The CDR3 is 14 residues long. Germline V gene data show CDR1 as LNHDA and CDR2 as SQIVND (reference sequence). Trimming removed 5 bases at V and 4 bases at J, with 9 bases between. The CDR3 loop reads CASSSAGGANVLTF. CDR3 DNA sequence: TGTGCCAGTAGTTCGGCGGGGGGGGCCAACGTCCTGACTTTC.

The chain uses TRBV30 and TRBJ2-1; tentative D call: TRBD2 (6 bases). Germline values: CDR1 GTSNPN, CDR2 SVGIG (reference sequence). V gave up 5 bases and J gave up 14 bases, with 19 bases separating them. CDR3 length: 12 residues. CDR3 nucleotides: TGTGCCTGGGAGCCCCCCGGCGGGGTGAAGTTCTTC. Its protein is CAWEPPGGVKFF.

Only one count was recorded for this clone. The chain carries TRBV29-1 and TRBJ1-2; 7 nucleotides align to TRBD1. Germline CDR1 is SQVTM and CDR2 is ANQGSEA. The CDR3 length is 15 residues. J was trimmed by 2 bases and V by 6 bases; bases with no gene match: 12. The CDR3 sequence is CSVRQTGTLNYGYTF. CDR3 nucleotide sequence: TGCAGCGTACGCCAGACAGGGACGCTAAACTATGGCTACACCTTC.

This chain uses TRBV13 with TRBJ2-3; D call uncertain. Germline V gives CDR1 PRHDT, CDR2 FYEKMQ (reference sequence). V lost 1 base and J 8 bases, leaving 10 bases between the germline ends. The CDR3 has 13 residues. The CDR3 DNA reads TGTGCCAGCAGCTTAGCACTCACGGGTACGCAGTATTTT. Residues: CASSLALTGTQYF.

The V gene is TRBV28, the J gene TRBJ1-4, with D maybe TRBD1 (6 bases). Germline assignment: CDR1 MDHEN and CDR2 SYDVKM. Trimming stripped 5 bases from V and 5 bases from J, with 9 bases between. The CDR3 has 13 amino acids. The CDR3 region has the DNA TGTGCCAGCAGTGTTGGACAGAATGAAAAACTGTTTTTT. This gives the protein CASSVGQNEKLFF. The whole variable domain, filled in from reference TRBV28 and TRBJ1-4, reads DVKVTQSSRYLVKRTGEKVFLECVQDMDHENMFWYRQDPGLGLRLIYFSYDVKMKEKGDIPEGYSVSREKKERFSLILESASTNQTSMYLCASSVGQNEKLFFGSGTQLSVL.

The rearrangement links TRBV11-2 to TRBJ2-2; D is possibly TRBD1 or TRBD2 (5 bases each). V lost 6 bases, J lost 0 bases, and 14 bases lay in between. CDR1 and CDR2 (germline): SGHAT, FQNNGV. The CDR3 consists of 16 residues. The CDR3: CASRRGENANTGELFF. CDR3 DNA: TGTGCCAGCAGACGAGGGGAGAACGCGAACACCGGGGAGCTGTTTTTT.

Written as DNA, the CDR3 is TGTGCCAGCTCCCGTGCGGGGAACGAGCAGTACTTC. Its protein product is CASSRAGNEQYF. The V and J genes are TRBV18 and TRBJ2-7; D perhaps matches TRBD2 (6 bases). CDR3 length: 12 amino acids. Germline CDR1 and CDR2: KGHSH and LQKENI. The V and J ends lost 6 bases and 5 bases respectively, with 11 bases between them. Complete variable domain (other parts from reference TRBV18 and TRBJ2-7): NAGVMQNPRHLVRRRGQEARLRCSPMKGHSHVYWYRQLPEEGLKFMVYLQKENIIDESGMPKERFSAEFPKEGPSILRIQQVVRGDSAAYFCASSRAGNEQYFGPGTRLTVT.

This clone has just one count. This rearrangement joins TRBV19 to TRBJ1-1; TRBD1 agrees at 8 bases. The germline CDR1 and CDR2 sequences are LNHDA and SQIVND (reference sequence). V gave up 3 bases and J gave up 5 bases; unmatched junction bases: 5. The CDR3 is made up of 14 amino acids. The CDR3 here is CASSIQGAETEAFF. CDR3 bases: TGTGCCAGTAGTATTCAGGGGGCCGAAACTGAAGCTTTCTTT.

The V gene is TRBV2, the J gene TRBJ2-7; possible D gene TRBD2, 6 bases. Trimming stripped 6 bases from V and 10 bases from J, with 19 bases between. The CDR3 contains 13 residues. CDR1 is SNHLY, CDR2 FYNNEI, per germline. For the CDR3, the DNA is TGTGCCAGCAGCGTCGAGCGGGCTTCCGACCAGTACTTC. Translating it yields CASSVERASDQYF.

The rearrangement joins TRBV7-9 to TRBJ2-1; D is unresolved. CDR1 is SEHNR, CDR2 FQNEAQ, per germline (reference sequence). The V and J ends lost 8 bases and 2 bases respectively, with 4 bases between them. The CDR3 totals 11 residues. CDR3 residues: CASQTYNEQFF. The CDR3 region has the DNA TGTGCCAGCCAGACCTACAATGAGCAGTTCTTC.

The genes are TRBV4-3 and TRBJ2-7; possibly TRBD1 for D (6 bases). Germline V gene lookup returns CDR1 LGHNA and CDR2 YSLEER. The V and J ends lost 1 base and 4 bases respectively, with 17 bases between them. The CDR3 loop spans 16 amino acids. The CDR3 DNA reads as TGCGCCAGCAGCCAAGGCTTAGGCGGACAGAATTACGAGCAGTACTTC. As protein: CASSQGLGGQNYEQYF.

As DNA, the CDR3 is TGTGCCAGCAGCGTAGCTGTAGGGGATGTTACGCAGTATTTT. It codes for CASSVAVGDVTQYF. The chain links TRBV9 to TRBJ2-3; tentative D call: TRBD1 (5 bases). Germline V lookup: CDR1 SGDLS, CDR2 YYNGEE. The V and J ends lost 0 bases and 8 bases respectively, with 13 bases between them. This CDR3 comprises 14 residues.

The count of this clone is one. V gene TRBV6-1 combines with J gene TRBJ1-3; no clear D. This CDR3 comprises 15 residues. V dropped 6 bases and J dropped 0 bases, with 12 bases sitting between them. The germline V gene encodes CDR1 MNHNS and CDR2 SASEGT. The CDR3 is CASSHLQSSGNTIYF. The CDR3 bases are TGTGCCAGCAGCCACTTACAAAGCTCTGGAAACACCATATATTTT.

The chain has TRBV6-1 and TRBJ2-1, with D possibly TRBD2 on 5 matching bases. The CDR3 extends over 11 amino acids. Trimming shortened V by 6 bases and J by 15 bases, and 15 bases separated the two germline ends. Germline loops: CDR1 MNHNS, CDR2 SASEGT. In nucleotides, the CDR3 is TGTGCCAGCAGCGCCGGGATCACCCGGTTCTTC. Translated, it gives CASSAGITRFF.

The chain's CDR3 is CASSDRVNTEAFF. For the CDR3, the DNA is TGTGCCAGCAGTGACAGAGTGAACACTGAAGCTTTCTTT. The V and J genes are TRBV6-1 and TRBJ1-1; the D is unclear. CDR3 length: 13 amino acids. V dropped 3 bases and J dropped 0 bases, with 5 bases sitting between them. Germline CDR1 and CDR2: MNHNS and SASEGT.

V gene TRBV2 combines with J gene TRBJ2-3; the match to TRBD2 covers 9 bases. J gave up 8 bases and V 6 bases, and 12 bases lay outside the gene matches. The V gene's germline CDR1 is SNHLY and CDR2 FYNNEI. The CDR3 has 15 residues. CDR3 DNA sequence: TGTGCCAGCAGGGGGACTAGCATCCCTCCCCTTACGCAGTATTTT. It yields the protein CASRGTSIPPLTQYF.

The chain carries TRBV10-3 and TRBJ1-2, with a tentative D call TRBD1 (5 bases). The CDR3 is 13 residues long. V shed 3 bases and J shed 8 bases, with 13 bases lying between them. Germline loops: CDR1 ENHRY, CDR2 SYGVKD. In DNA, the CDR3 is TGTGCCATCAGTGAAGGGCAGGGAGGGGGCTACACCTTC. Protein: CAISEGQGGGYTF.

V and J are TRBV5-1 and TRBJ1-2; 10 bases agree with TRBD1. The V gene's germline CDR1 is SGHRS and CDR2 YFSETQ. Germline trimming cut 0 bases from V and 8 bases from J; bases unmatched to any gene: 7. The CDR3 consists of 15 residues. The CDR3 sequence is CASSLAGTGARGYTF. CDR3 in DNA: TGCGCCAGCAGCTTGGCCGGGACAGGGGCTCGAGGCTACACCTTC. The full variable domain, rest sourced from reference TRBV5-1 and TRBJ1-2, is KAGVTQTPRYLIKTRGQQVTLSCSPISGHRSVSWYQQTPGQGLQFLFEYFSETQRNKGNFPGRFSGRQFSNSRSEMNVSTLELGDSALYLCASSLAGTGARGYTFGSGTRLTVV.

The rearrangement uses TRBV30 and TRBJ1-1; D gene unclear. The CDR3 sequence is 13 residues long. V lost 0 bases, J lost 5 bases, and 10 bases lay in between. The germline CDR1 and CDR2 sequences are GTSNPN and SVGIG (reference sequence). The CDR3 sequence: CAWSVLGETEAFF. In nucleotides, the CDR3 is TGTGCCTGGAGTGTACTAGGAGAAACTGAAGCTTTCTTT.

The rearrangement joins TRBV18 to TRBJ2-7, with 13 bases matching TRBD2. V trimming: 1 base; J trimming: 8 bases; junction bases outside the gene matches: 2. The CDR3 sequence is 14 residues long. In germline, CDR1 is KGHSH, CDR2 LQKENI. As DNA, the CDR3 is TGTGCCAGCTCACCACAGGGACTAGCGGGGCAGCAGTACTTC. It codes for CASSPQGLAGQQYF.

The rearrangement joins TRBV9 to TRBJ1-2; possible D gene TRBD1, 5 bases. V lost 0 bases and J 4 bases, leaving 13 bases between the germline ends. The germline CDR1 and CDR2 sequences are SGDLS and YYNGEE. CDR3 length: 15 amino acids. This CDR3 reads CASSVAVGGAYGYTF. In nucleotides, the CDR3 is TGTGCCAGCAGCGTAGCGGTCGGGGGTGCCTATGGCTACACCTTC.